What follows describes a single T cell receptor (beta chain). Its antigen remains unknown. Just one base apart from a much larger clone, this may be a read error. This sample is drawn from a study of regulatory T cells in long-lasting Graves disease. For the study at large: Persistent cases were those of Graves' disease that involved over 5 years of antithyroid drugs with positive TSH receptor antibodies.

Study-level results: Persistent disease showed a preference for TRBV28, TRBJ1-2 and TRBJ2-5.

Indicated time point: persistent/refractory GD, antithyroid drugs over 5 years with positive TRAb. Scientists built the TCR library using RNA that was extracted from PBMCs. The CDR3 runs 14 residues. J lost 5 bases, V lost 11 bases, and 13 bases had no gene match. Investigators prepared the TCR beta libraries by applying iRepertoire HTBI primers and Arm-PCR of CDR3 regions. TCRdb re-derived calls from the multiplex PCR reads in MiXCR, one entry per CDR3 protein. In the table there are roughly 400,000 distinct CDR3 sequences, 21% of which are singletons. V and J are TRBV12-3 or TRBV12-4 and TRBJ2-7, with 9 bases fitting TRBD1. The TCR sequence derives from a female donor with Graves disease. Sequences were derived from peripheral blood mononuclear cells (PBMCs), sampled when the disease was refractory, from a patient treated with antithyroid drugs. As DNA, the CDR3 is TGTGCCGCAGACCCGGGACAGGGACCCGACGAGCAGTACTTC. Residues: CAADPGQGPDEQYF.